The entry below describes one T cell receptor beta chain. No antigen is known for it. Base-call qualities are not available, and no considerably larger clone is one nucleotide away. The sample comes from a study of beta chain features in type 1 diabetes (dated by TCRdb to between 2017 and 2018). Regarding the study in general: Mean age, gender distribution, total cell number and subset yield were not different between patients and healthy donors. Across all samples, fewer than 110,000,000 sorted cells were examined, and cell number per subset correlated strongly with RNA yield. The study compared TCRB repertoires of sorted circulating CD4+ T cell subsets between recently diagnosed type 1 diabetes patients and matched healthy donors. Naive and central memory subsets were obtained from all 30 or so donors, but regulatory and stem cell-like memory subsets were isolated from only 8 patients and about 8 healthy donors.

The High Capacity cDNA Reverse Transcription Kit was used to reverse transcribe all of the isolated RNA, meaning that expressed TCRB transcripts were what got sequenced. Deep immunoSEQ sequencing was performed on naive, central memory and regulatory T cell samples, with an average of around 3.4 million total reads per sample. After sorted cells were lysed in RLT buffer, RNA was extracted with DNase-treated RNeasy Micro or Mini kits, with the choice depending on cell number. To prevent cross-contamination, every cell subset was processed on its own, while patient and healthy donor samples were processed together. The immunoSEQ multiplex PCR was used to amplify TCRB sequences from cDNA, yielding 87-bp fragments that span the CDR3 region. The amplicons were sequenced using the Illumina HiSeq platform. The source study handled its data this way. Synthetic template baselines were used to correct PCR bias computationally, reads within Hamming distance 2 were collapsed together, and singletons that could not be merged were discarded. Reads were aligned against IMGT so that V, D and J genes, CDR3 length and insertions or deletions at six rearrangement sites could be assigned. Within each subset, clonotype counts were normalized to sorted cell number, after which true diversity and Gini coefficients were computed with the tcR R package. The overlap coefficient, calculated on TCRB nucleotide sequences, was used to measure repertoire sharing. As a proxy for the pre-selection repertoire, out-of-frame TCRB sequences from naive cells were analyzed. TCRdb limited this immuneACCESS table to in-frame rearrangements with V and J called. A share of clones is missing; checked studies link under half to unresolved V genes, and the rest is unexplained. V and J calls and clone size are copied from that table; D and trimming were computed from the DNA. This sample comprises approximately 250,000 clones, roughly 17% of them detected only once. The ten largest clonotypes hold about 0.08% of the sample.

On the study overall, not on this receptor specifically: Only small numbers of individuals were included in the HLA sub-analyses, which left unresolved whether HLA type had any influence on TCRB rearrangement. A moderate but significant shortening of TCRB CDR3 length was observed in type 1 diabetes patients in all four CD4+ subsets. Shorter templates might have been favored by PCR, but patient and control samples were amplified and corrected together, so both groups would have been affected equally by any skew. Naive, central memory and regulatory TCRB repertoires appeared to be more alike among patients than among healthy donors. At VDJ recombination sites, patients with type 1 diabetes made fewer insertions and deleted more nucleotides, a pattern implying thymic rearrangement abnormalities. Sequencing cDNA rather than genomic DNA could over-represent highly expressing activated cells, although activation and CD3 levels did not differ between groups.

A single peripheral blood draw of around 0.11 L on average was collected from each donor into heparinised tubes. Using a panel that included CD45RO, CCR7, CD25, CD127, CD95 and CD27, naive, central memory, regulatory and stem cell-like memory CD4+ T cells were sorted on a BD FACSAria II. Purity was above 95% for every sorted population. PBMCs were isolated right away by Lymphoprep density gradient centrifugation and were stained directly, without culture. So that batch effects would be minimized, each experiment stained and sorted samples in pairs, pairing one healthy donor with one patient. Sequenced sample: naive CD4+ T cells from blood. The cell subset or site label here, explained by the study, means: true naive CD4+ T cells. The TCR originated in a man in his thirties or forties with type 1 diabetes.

The CDR3 reads as follows: CASSQGGSGNTQYF. The nucleotide sequence is TGTGCCAGCAGCCAAGGCGGGAGTGGGAATACGCAGTATTTT. This receptor chain uses TRBV14 and TRBJ2-3, with TRBD2 identical over 7 junction bases. Taken from the germline V gene, the CDR1 and CDR2 loops are SGHDN and FVKESK. Reading from cysteine to phenylalanine, the CDR3 counts 14 amino acids. Left in the record is the CDR3 DNA by itself, 42 bases read in frame from the first base. Relative to germline, V is missing 1 base and J is missing 7 bases, with 5 bases of the junction outside any gene match.